What follows is one T cell receptor (beta chain) and its context. Antigen unknown. Each donor was a healthy Caucasian individual from Russia, aged about 6 to 90. The amount of total RNA extracted per sample was at least 6 micrograms. This sample was included in a study of blood T cells in healthy people across ages. Study information: Capturing about one barcoded beta molecule per two T cells was achieved by template switching. Study results and limitations: A roughly linear age-dependent decrease characterized TCR beta diversity per million T cells.

A J-beta primer mix and a sample-barcoded 5' primer were used in a second PCR of about 7 to 12 cycles. TCRdb re-derived calls from the 5' RACE reads in MiXCR, one entry per CDR3 protein. The sample records about 2 million distinct CDR3 sequences, roughly 50% being singletons. Germline CDR1 reads LNHNV; CDR2 reads YYDKDF (reference sequence). CDR3 length: 15 residues. V lost 7 bases, J lost 5 bases, and 11 bases stayed unmatched. The origin of this receptor is a woman aged 35 to 49 in good health. Source material: blood. The chain employs TRBV15 and TRBJ2-5, with 9 bases identical to TRBD1. CDR3 region: CATTKSGTGWETQYF. The DNA of the CDR3 is TGTGCCACCACCAAATCCGGGACAGGGTGGGAGACCCAGTACTTC.